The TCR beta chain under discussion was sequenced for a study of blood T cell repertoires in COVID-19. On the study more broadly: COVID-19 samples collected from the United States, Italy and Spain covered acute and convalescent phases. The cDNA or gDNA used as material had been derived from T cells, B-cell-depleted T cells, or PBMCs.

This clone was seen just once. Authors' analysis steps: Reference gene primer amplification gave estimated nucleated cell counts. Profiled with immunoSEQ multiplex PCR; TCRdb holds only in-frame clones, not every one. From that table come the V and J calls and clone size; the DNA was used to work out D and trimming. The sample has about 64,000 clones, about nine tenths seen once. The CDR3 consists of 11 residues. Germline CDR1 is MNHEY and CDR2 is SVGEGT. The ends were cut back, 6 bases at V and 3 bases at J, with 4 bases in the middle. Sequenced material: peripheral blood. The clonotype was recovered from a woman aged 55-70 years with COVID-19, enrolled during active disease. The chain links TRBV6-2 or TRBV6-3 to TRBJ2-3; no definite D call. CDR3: CASSATDTQYF. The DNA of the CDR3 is TGTGCCAGCAGCGCGACAGATACGCAGTATTTT.